This paragraph covers one T cell receptor beta chain sequence. This entry comes from a study of cytomegalovirus exposure and HLA in healthy donors. Researchers ran the PCR with 60 Vbeta and 13 Jbeta primers. Libraries were prepared by immunoSEQ multiplex PCR; TCRdb keeps only in-frame clonotypes and omits some of them. The sample consists of fewer than 200,000 clones, approximately 82% of them appearing once. V was cut by 8 bases and J by 5 bases, with 12 bases left in between. The CDR3 has 12 amino acids. Germline values: CDR1 SGHVS, CDR2 FNYEAQ. Sequencing was carried out using PBMCs. The clonotype originates from a male donor in good health and CMV-seronegative. This chain joins TRBV7-6 and TRBJ1-1; D uncertain. Here the CDR3 reads CASSPRETEAFF. The CDR3 DNA reads TGTGCCAGCTCACCCCGGGAGACTGAAGCTTTCTTT.